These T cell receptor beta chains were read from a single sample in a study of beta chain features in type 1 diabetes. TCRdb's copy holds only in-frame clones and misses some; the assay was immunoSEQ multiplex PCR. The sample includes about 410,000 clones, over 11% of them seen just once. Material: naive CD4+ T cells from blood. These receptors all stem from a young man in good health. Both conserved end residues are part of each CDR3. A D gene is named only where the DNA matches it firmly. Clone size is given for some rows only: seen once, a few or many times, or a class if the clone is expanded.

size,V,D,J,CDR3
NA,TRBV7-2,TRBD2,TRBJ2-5,CASSSARGETQYF
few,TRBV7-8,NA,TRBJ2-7,CASSTTGTYTYEQYF
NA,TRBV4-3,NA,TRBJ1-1,CASSQTGRAAFF
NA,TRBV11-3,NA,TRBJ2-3,CANALGTDTQYF
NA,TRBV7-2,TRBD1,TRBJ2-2,CASSPDRVNTGELFF
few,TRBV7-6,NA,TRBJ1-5,CASSLKAGDQPQHF
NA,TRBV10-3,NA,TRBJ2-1,CAISFTPATNNEQFF
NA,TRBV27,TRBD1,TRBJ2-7,CASSLSPGQNYEQYF
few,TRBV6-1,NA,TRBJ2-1,CASSSSERVYNEQFF
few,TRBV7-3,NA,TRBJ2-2,CASSFPGEGDTGELFF
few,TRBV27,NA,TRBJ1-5,CASSLTFTAGRGNQPQHF
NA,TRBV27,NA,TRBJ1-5,CASSLSPPNRVINQPQHF
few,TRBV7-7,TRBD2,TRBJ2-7,CASRQVAGALYEQYF
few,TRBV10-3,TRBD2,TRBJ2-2,CAILGLAGTGELFF
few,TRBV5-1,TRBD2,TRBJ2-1,CASSLELAGTSEQFF
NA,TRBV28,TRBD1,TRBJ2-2,CASTRTGYTGELFF
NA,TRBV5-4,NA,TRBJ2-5,CASSPGQTQETQYF
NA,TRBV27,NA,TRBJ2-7,CASSFGRRYEQYF
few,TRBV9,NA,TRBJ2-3,CASSTQPGTGTDTQYF
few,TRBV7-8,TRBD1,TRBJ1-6,CASSLGQGVSPLHF